This is a list of T cell receptor beta chains from one sample in a study of shared clonotypes between healthy human individuals. Sequencing was performed with immunoSEQ multiplex PCR; in TCRdb, only in-frame clones are kept and a portion is missing. The table includes millions of clones, about 95% detected once. Sequences were obtained from naive CD8+ T cells sorted from blood. These receptors came from a man aged 18 to 30 in good health. CDR3s include the opening cysteine and the closing phenylalanine or tryptophan. A D gene is named only where the DNA matches it firmly. Clone size is shown for a subset of rows, as once, few, many or a class of expanded clone.

>TRBV19|TRBJ1-1|-|-
CASDTDGRGNPEAFF
TGTGCCAGCGACACTGATGGCAGGGGTAATCCTGAAGCTTTCTTT
>TRBV5-1|TRBJ1-6|-|TRBD1
CASSSRGPRGRVVVCNSPLHF
TGCGCCAGCAGCTCCCGGGGGCCAAGGGGGCGCGTGGTGGTGTGTAATTCACCCCTCCACTTT
>TRBV4-2|TRBJ1-2|-|-
CASSQRAENPGYTF
TGTGCCAGCAGCCAAAGGGCCGAGAACCCGGGCTACACCTTC
>TRBV7-9|TRBJ2-7|-|-
CASSFQDFSYEQYF
TGTGCCAGCAGCTTCCAGGACTTCTCCTACGAGCAGTACTTC
>TRBV5-4|TRBJ1-2|-|TRBD1
CASSHPGGYYGYTF
TGTGCCAGCAGCCACCCAGGGGGCTACTATGGCTACACCTTC
>TRBV10-1|TRBJ2-7|-|-
CASSEGGLLSYEQYF
TGCGCCAGCAGTGAAGGTGGGCTCCTATCCTACGAGCAGTACTTC
>TRBV5-6|TRBJ1-2|-|TRBD1
CASSLGQELNYGYTF
TGTGCCAGCAGCCTAGGACAGGAACTTAACTATGGCTACACCTTC
>TRBV5-5|TRBJ1-5|-|TRBD1
CASSVGTGDQPQHF
TGTGCCAGCAGCGTCGGGACAGGAGATCAGCCCCAGCATTTT
>TRBV2|TRBJ2-3|-|TRBD2
CASKYLTSETDTQYF
TGTGCCAGCAAATATCTTACTAGCGAGACAGATACGCAGTATTTT
>TRBV11-2|TRBJ2-7|-|TRBD1
CASSQGQGRTYEQYF
TGTGCCAGCAGCCAGGGACAGGGGCGAACCTACGAGCAGTACTTC
>TRBV6-6|TRBJ2-3|-|-
CASNPFLGADTQYF
TGTGCCAGCAACCCTTTTTTGGGGGCAGATACGCAGTATTTT
>TRBV5-6|TRBJ1-6|-|-
CASSFWGSPLHF
TGTGCCAGCAGCTTTTGGGGTTCACCCCTCCACTTT
>TRBV9|TRBJ1-1|-|-
CASSVAAQMNTEAFF
TGTGCCAGCAGCGTAGCGGCCCAGATGAACACTGAAGCTTTCTTT
>TRBV27|TRBJ2-2|-|-
CASSLLGGGELFF
TGTGCCAGCAGTTTACTGGGCGGCGGGGAGCTGTTTTTT
>TRBV9|TRBJ1-3|-|TRBD1
CASSPSGGAGNTIYF
TGTGCCAGCAGCCCATCAGGGGGGGCTGGAAACACCATATATTTT
>TRBV28|TRBJ1-1|-|-
CASSFLLENTEAFF
TGTGCCAGCAGTTTTCTCTTGGAGAACACTGAAGCTTTCTTT
>TRBV10-3|TRBJ2-7|-|TRBD2
CAISDKGRDEQYF
TGTGCCATCAGTGATAAGGGGAGGGACGAGCAGTACTTC
>TRBV6-5|TRBJ1-6|-|TRBD1
CASSRTGSNSPLHF
TGTGCCAGCAGTCGGACAGGGTCTAATTCACCCCTCCACTTT
>TRBV5-1|TRBJ1-1|-|-
CASSLEGVVPFF
TGCGCCAGCAGCTTGGAGGGAGTGGTACCTTTCTTT
>TRBV7-9|TRBJ2-2|-|-
CASSLDGGWSTGELFF
TGTGCCAGCAGCTTAGATGGGGGTTGGAGCACCGGGGAGCTGTTTTTT
>TRBV9|TRBJ1-2|-|TRBD1
CASSGTGQTATYGYTF
TGTGCCAGCAGCGGAACGGGACAGACTGCAACCTATGGCTACACCTTC
>TRBV9|TRBJ2-2|-|-
CASSGYSSGELFF
TGTGCCAGCAGCGGATACAGTTCGGGGGAGCTGTTTTTT
>TRBV28|TRBJ2-7|-|-
CASRRSGYEQYF
TGTGCCAGCAGACGGAGCGGCTACGAGCAGTACTTC
>TRBV2|TRBJ2-5|-|-
CASSDPRGETKETQYF
TGTGCCAGCAGTGACCCCCGAGGGGAGACCAAAGAGACCCAGTACTTC
>TRBV13|TRBJ2-1|-|TRBD2
CASSPGGGRLSEQFF
TGTGCCAGCAGCCCGGGCGGCGGGAGGTTATCTGAGCAGTTCTTC
>TRBV28|TRBJ2-7|-|-
CASSSAVATRGEQYF
TGTGCCAGCAGTTCCGCAGTAGCGACCCGGGGAGAGCAGTACTTC
>TRBV5-5|TRBJ2-7|-|-
CASSLGSVTYEQYF
TGTGCCAGCAGCTTGGGTTCAGTGACCTACGAGCAGTACTTC
>TRBV9|TRBJ1-1|once|-
CASSAREPEAFF
TGTGCCAGCAGCGCCCGGGAGCCTGAAGCTTTCTTT
>TRBV5-4|TRBJ2-7|-|-
CASSLFTTYEQYF
TGTGCCAGCAGCTTGTTTACCACCTACGAGCAGTACTTC
>TRBV7-9|TRBJ1-1|-|-
CASKNGNTEAFF
TGTGCCAGCAAGAACGGGAACACTGAAGCTTTCTTT
>TRBV4-3|TRBJ2-6|once|-
CASSQELGYTTGANVLTF
TGCGCCAGCAGCCAAGAACTCGGGTACACGACTGGGGCCAACGTCCTGACTTTC
>TRBV18|TRBJ2-7|-|TRBD1
CASSLVGTGEYEQYF
TGTGCCAGCTCCCTTGTGGGGACAGGGGAGTACGAGCAGTACTTC
>TRBV5-6|TRBJ1-6|-|TRBD1
CASSWDRGNSPLHF
TGTGCCAGCAGCTGGGACAGGGGTAATTCACCCCTCCACTTT
>TRBV7-9|TRBJ2-7|-|-
CASSPESGEQYF
TGTGCCAGCAGCCCCGAGTCGGGTGAGCAGTACTTC
>TRBV29-1|TRBJ2-1|once|-
CSAEGEFLEQFF
TGCAGCGCTGAGGGGGAGTTCCTTGAGCAGTTCTTC
>TRBV5-4|TRBJ2-5|-|-
CASSLEGQKQETQYF
TGTGCCAGCAGCTTGGAAGGACAGAAGCAAGAGACCCAGTACTTC
>TRBV11-2|TRBJ1-1|-|-
CASSLEASYTEAFF
TGTGCCAGCAGCTTAGAGGCCAGCTACACTGAAGCTTTCTTT
>TRBV5-6|TRBJ2-7|-|-
CASSLGTDYEQYF
TGTGCCAGCAGCTTGGGGACTGACTACGAGCAGTACTTC
>TRBV4-1|TRBJ2-7|-|-
CASSHPDYSYEQYF
TGCGCCAGCAGCCACCCGGACTACTCCTACGAGCAGTACTTC
>TRBV29-1|TRBJ2-3|-|-
CSVDGLFEDTQYF
TGCAGCGTTGACGGGCTTTTTGAAGATACGCAGTATTTT
>TRBV5-1|TRBJ2-2|-|-
CASSFIGEGTGGELFF
TGCGCCAGCAGCTTTATAGGCGAGGGAACGGGCGGGGAGCTGTTTTTT
>TRBV30|TRBJ2-3|once|-
CAWSVLASTDTQYF
TGTGCCTGGAGTGTACTGGCTAGCACAGATACGCAGTATTTT
>TRBV6-1|TRBJ2-5|-|-
CASSEDLTGLWETQYF
TGTGCCAGCAGTGAAGACCTAACAGGGTTGTGGGAGACCCAGTACTTC
>TRBV6-1|TRBJ2-7|-|-
CASSWRTASSYEQYF
TGTGCCAGCAGTTGGAGGACAGCCAGCTCCTACGAGCAGTACTTC
>TRBV5-1|TRBJ2-3|once|-
CASSGIQGAPTDTQYF
TGCGCCAGCAGCGGCATACAGGGAGCTCCCACAGATACGCAGTATTTT